The 28 T cell receptor beta chains below all came from one sample that was sequenced in a study of blood T cell repertoires in COVID-19. Sequenced by immunoSEQ multiplex PCR; TCRdb stores in-frame clones only, minus some. The sample consists of 230,000 or so clones, approximately 83% of them appearing once. The source material was PBMCs or T cells enriched from blood (not recorded which). The receptors originated from a man over 45 who had recovered from COVID-19.

The genes are TRBV6-6 and TRBJ1-2, with 9 bases identical to TRBD1. Trimming removed 6 bases from V and 6 bases from J; junction bases left unmatched: 11. The CDR3 totals 15 residues. The germline V gene has CDR1 MNHNY and CDR2 SVGAGI (reference sequence). CDR3 amino acids: CASRDPGTGFHGYTF. CDR3 nucleotides: TGTGCCAGCAGAGATCCCGGGACAGGGTTCCATGGCTACACCTTC.

The chain couples TRBV2 to TRBJ1-4; D perhaps matches TRBD1 (5 bases). The CDR3 covers 15 residues. The V gene lost 6 bases and the J gene lost 0 bases, with 11 bases spanning the gap. Germline assignment: CDR1 SNHLY and CDR2 FYNNEI. CDR3 residues: CASSLTAATNEKLFF. The CDR3 region has the DNA TGTGCCAGCAGCCTGACAGCTGCAACTAATGAAAAACTGTTTTTT.

This clone showed up just a few times. The genes are TRBV5-4 and TRBJ2-7, with 7 positions matching TRBD2. The CDR3 runs to 17 residues. CDR1 and CDR2 from the germline V gene are SGHNT and YYREEE (reference sequence). Unmatched junction bases numbered 14, after V lost 4 bases and J lost 1 base. The DNA for the CDR3 is TGTGCCAGCAGCCCGGGCGGGGTCTTGCGGGAGTCCTACGAGCAGTACTTC. It codes for CASSPGGVLRESYEQYF.

In this sample, this clone turned up a few times. The gene calls are TRBV27 and TRBJ2-7, with 8 bases lining up with TRBD2. Losses at the gene ends were 5 bases for V and 6 bases for J; bases not matched to a gene: 6. Germline-derived CDR1 and CDR2 are MNHEY and SMNVEV (reference sequence). This CDR3 has 13 amino acids. The CDR3 protein is CASSRTSYGEQYF. CDR3 nucleotide sequence: TGTGCCAGCAGTCGGACTAGCTATGGCGAGCAGTACTTC.

This chain uses TRBV27 with TRBJ1-1; D unresolved. Trimming pared 3 bases from V and 3 bases from J, leaving 8 bases between. The V gene's germline CDR1 is MNHEY and CDR2 SMNVEV (reference sequence). CDR3 length: 13 residues. The CDR3 nucleotides are TGTGCCAGCAGTTTTTACGGGGACACTGAAGCTTTCTTT. It translates to CASSFYGDTEAFF.

The genes are TRBV28 and TRBJ2-2; 9 bases align to TRBD1. The CDR3 runs to 16 residues. V shed 2 bases and J 3 bases; nucleotides not matched to a gene: 4. Germline CDR1 and CDR2: MDHEN and SYDVKM. CDR3 sequence: CASSLDGQGYTGELFF. The CDR3 DNA sequence: TGTGCCAGCAGTTTAGATGGACAGGGGTACACCGGGGAGCTGTTTTTT.

This clone was observed once. The chain uses TRBV10-3 and TRBJ1-2; 9 bases agree with TRBD1. The CDR3 covers 17 residues. Germline V gene lookup returns CDR1 ENHRY and CDR2 SYGVKD. The V gene end was trimmed by 3 bases and the J gene end by 2 bases; junction bases not matched to a gene: 10. CDR3 protein: CAISDYINRGQNYGYTF. The DNA for the CDR3 is TGTGCCATCAGTGACTACATCAACAGGGGGCAAAACTATGGCTACACCTTC.

This clone was found a few times. This chain connects TRBV19 to TRBJ2-7; 9 nucleotides align to TRBD1. Germline lookup yields CDR1 LNHDA and CDR2 SQIVND (reference sequence). This CDR3 has 14 residues. With 4 bases clipped from V and 2 bases from J, the junction kept 3 bases outside the gene matches. CDR3 protein: CASSRTGGTYEQYF. The CDR3 DNA reads as TGTGCCAGTAGTAGAACAGGGGGCACCTACGAGCAGTACTTC. Full variable domain (outside the CDR3, taken from reference TRBV19 and TRBJ2-7): DGGITQSPKYLFRKEGQNVTLSCEQNLNHDAMYWYRQDPGQGLRLIYYSQIVNDFQKGDIAEGYSVSREKKESFPLTVTSAQKNPTAFYLCASSRTGGTYEQYFGPGTRLTVT.

The chain carries TRBV12-3 or TRBV12-4 and TRBJ2-5; D uncertain. The CDR3 covers 13 residues. V dropped 6 bases and J dropped 5 bases, with 13 bases sitting between them. CDR3 in DNA: TGTGCCAGCAGCTCCTACCCTCGGGAGACCCAGTACTTC. Translation gives CASSSYPRETQYF.

The CDR3 sequence: CASRISVFTDTQYF. As DNA, the CDR3 is TGTGCCAGCAGGATTAGCGTATTCACAGATACGCAGTATTTT. The chain is built from TRBV27 and TRBJ2-3; D perhaps matches TRBD2 (5 bases). CDR3 length: 14 amino acids. The germline gives CDR1 MNHEY, CDR2 SMNVEV (reference sequence). With 6 bases removed from V and 2 bases from J, the gap between germline ends came to 12 bases.

The gene calls are TRBV6-5 and TRBJ2-7; unclear D gene. The CDR3 has 11 residues. The V end lost 10 bases, the J end lost 4 bases, and 11 bases lay between the germline ends. In germline, CDR1 is MNHEY, CDR2 SVGAGI. The CDR3 bases are TGTGCCACCCGAGGCGCGTACGAGCAGTACTTC. As protein: CATRGAYEQYF.

This clone counts as medium-sized. The J gene is TRBJ2-2, the V gene TRBV6-5, with D uncertain. Germline V gives CDR1 MNHEY, CDR2 SVGAGI. With 4 bases removed from V and 6 bases from J, the gap between germline ends came to 12 bases. This CDR3 contains 14 residues. The CDR3 here is CASSFTTESGELFF. Here the CDR3 DNA reads TGTGCCAGCAGTTTTACTACGGAGTCCGGGGAGCTGTTTTTT.

The chain has TRBV5-4 and TRBJ1-5, with D maybe TRBD1 (6 bases). Germline CDR1 reads SGHNT; CDR2 reads YYREEE (reference sequence). The ends were cut back, 4 bases at V and 1 base at J, with 9 bases in the middle. This CDR3 has 14 residues. The DNA of the CDR3 is TGTGCCAGCAGCCAGAGGGGGAGCAATCAGCCCCAGCATTTT. Residues: CASSQRGSNQPQHF.

The chain has TRBV6-5 and TRBJ2-1; TRBD1 is a possible D gene (6 bases). With 4 bases removed from V and 10 bases from J, the gap between germline ends came to 11 bases. The length of the CDR3 is 12 residues. In germline, CDR1 is MNHEY, CDR2 SVGAGI. The CDR3 here is CASSSPDREQFF. For the CDR3, the DNA is TGTGCCAGCAGTTCGCCAGACAGGGAGCAGTTCTTC.

V usage is TRBV7-9 and J usage is TRBJ2-5, with 7 nucleotides matching TRBD2. The J segment lost 2 bases and the V segment lost 5 bases, leaving 8 bases of the junction unmatched. The V gene's germline CDR1 is SEHNR and CDR2 FQNEAQ (reference sequence). This CDR3 spans 15 amino acids. The CDR3 sequence: CASSQTVGGQETQYF. Here the CDR3 DNA reads TGTGCCAGCAGCCAAACTGTGGGAGGGCAAGAGACCCAGTACTTC.

This clone has only one observation. V is TRBV7-9 and J is TRBJ1-2, with 10 bases identical to TRBD1. The CDR3 totals 17 residues. The germline CDR1 and CDR2 sequences are SEHNR and FQNEAQ (reference sequence). V lost 4 bases to trimming and J lost 0 bases; unmatched junction nucleotides: 8. The CDR3 bases are TGTGCCAGCAGCTCGCGCAAGGACAGGGGGACTAACTATGGCTACACCTTC. Translated, it gives CASSSRKDRGTNYGYTF. Looking up the rest from reference TRBV7-9 and TRBJ1-2 gives the full variable domain: DTGVSQNPRHKITKRGQNVTFRCDPISEHNRLYWYRQTLGQGPEFLTYFQNEAQLEKSRLLSDRFSAERPKGSFSTLEIQRTEQGDSAMYLCASSSRKDRGTNYGYTFGSGTRLTVV.

The J gene is TRBJ1-2, the V gene TRBV5-6; D gene ambiguous. V gave up 4 bases and J gave up 3 bases, with 13 bases separating them. The CDR3 has 14 residues. Looked up from germline, CDR1 is SGHDT and CDR2 is YYEEEE. The CDR3 loop reads CASSPAGRDYGYTF. The DNA of the CDR3 is TGTGCCAGCAGCCCGGCGGGCCGGGACTATGGCTACACCTTC.

The gene calls are TRBV14 and TRBJ2-2; 8 positions match TRBD1. The CDR3 spans 16 residues. Germline CDR1 reads SGHDN; CDR2 reads FVKESK. With V trimmed by 6 bases and J by 2 bases, 8 bases remained unmatched. CDR3 loop: CASRARTGTNTGELFF. In DNA, the CDR3 is TGTGCCAGCAGGGCACGGACAGGGACTAACACCGGGGAGCTGTTTTTT. Supplemented by reference TRBV14 and TRBJ2-2, the full variable domain reads EAGVTQFPSHSVIEKGQTVTLRCDPISGHDNLYWYRRVMGKEIKFLLHFVKESKQDESGMPNNRFLAERTGGTYSTLKVQPAELEDSGVYFCASRARTGTNTGELFFGEGSRLTVL.

V is TRBV7-9 and J is TRBJ1-1, with a tentative D call TRBD1 (6 bases). The CDR3 loop spans 16 amino acids. V gave up 7 bases and J gave up 5 bases, with 23 bases separating them. Germline lookup yields CDR1 SEHNR and CDR2 FQNEAQ (reference sequence). The CDR3: CASTPSIGQRITEAFF. For the CDR3, the DNA is TGTGCCAGCACCCCTAGCATCGGACAGAGGATAACTGAAGCTTTCTTT.

This chain joins TRBV7-9 and TRBJ2-7, with 7 bases identical to TRBD1. V shed 1 base and J 3 bases; nucleotides not matched to a gene: 3. The CDR3 consists of 14 residues. Germline V lookup: CDR1 SEHNR, CDR2 FQNEAQ (reference sequence). CDR3 in amino acids: CASSLGSGGYEQYF. The DNA for the CDR3 is TGTGCCAGCAGCTTAGGATCAGGGGGCTACGAGCAGTACTTC.

The chain couples TRBV4-1 to TRBJ2-5, with D maybe TRBD2 (5 bases). Trimming shortened V by 0 bases and J by 7 bases, and 15 bases separated the two germline ends. This CDR3 contains 15 residues. Germline V CDR1 and CDR2: MGHRA, YSYEKL. In nucleotides, the CDR3 is TGCGCCAGCAGCCAAGATCCCGGGTCTGGAGGGACCCAGTACTTC. Encoded protein: CASSQDPGSGGTQYF.

This rearrangement joins TRBV5-1 to TRBJ2-7; D remains ambiguous. Between the trimmed V and J ends, which lost 0 bases and 3 bases, there was a span of 10 bases. The CDR3 is 14 amino acids. The germline CDR1 and CDR2 sequences are SGHRS and YFSETQ. CDR3 sequence: CASSLGGESYEQYF. The CDR3 DNA sequence: TGCGCCAGCAGCTTGGGCGGCGAAAGCTACGAGCAGTACTTC.

V gene TRBV5-1 combines with J gene TRBJ1-4, with 7 bases aligning to TRBD1. The CDR3 contains 14 residues. V lost 4 bases to trimming and J lost 8 bases; unmatched junction nucleotides: 8. Germline loops: CDR1 SGHRS, CDR2 YFSETQ. CDR3 sequence: CASSPDRVREKLFF. The CDR3 bases are TGCGCCAGCAGCCCAGACAGGGTGCGAGAAAAACTGTTTTTT.

V and J are TRBV6-5 and TRBJ1-3, with 8 bases matching TRBD1. This CDR3 comprises 14 residues. The germline gives CDR1 MNHEY, CDR2 SVGAGI. The J segment lost 3 bases and the V segment lost 5 bases, leaving 3 bases of the junction unmatched. This CDR3 reads CASSTQGGGNTIYF. The CDR3 nucleotides read TGTGCCAGCAGTACACAGGGGGGTGGAAACACCATATATTTT.

DNA of the CDR3: TGTGCCAGCAGCTTAGAGCGGACAGTCACCGGGGAGCTGTTTTTT. The encoded protein is CASSLERTVTGELFF. V gene TRBV7-2 combines with J gene TRBJ2-2; D perhaps matches TRBD1 (6 bases). Trimming took off 1 base at V and 4 bases at J, with 10 bases between the two ends. Looked up from germline, CDR1 is SGHTA and CDR2 is FQGNSA. The length of the CDR3 is 15 residues.

Regarding this clone: This same CDR3 is encoded by further DNA sequences in the sample. V is TRBV18 and J is TRBJ1-5; D remains unclear. CDR1 is KGHSH and CDR2 is LQKENI in the germline V gene. Trimming left V 2 bases short and J 7 bases short, with 12 bases between. The CDR3 contains 14 residues. Here the CDR3 reads CASSPGQAGQPQHF. The CDR3 region has the DNA TGTGCCAGCTCACCAGGGCAGGCCGGCCAGCCCCAGCATTTT.

Concerning this clone itself: This same CDR3 is encoded by further DNA sequences in the sample. The chain links TRBV13 to TRBJ1-5, with a possible D match to TRBD1 (5 bases). V lost 0 bases to trimming and J lost 4 bases, with 10 bases between them. CDR1 is PRHDT and CDR2 is FYEKMQ in the germline V gene (reference sequence). CDR3 size: 15 residues. This chain's CDR3 is CASSLGQVKNQPQHF. The CDR3 DNA reads TGTGCCAGCAGCTTAGGACAGGTGAAAAATCAGCCCCAGCATTTT.

J is TRBJ1-5 and V is TRBV18; D gene uncertain. CDR3 size: 16 residues. In germline, CDR1 is KGHSH, CDR2 LQKENI. Trimming left V 2 bases short and J 5 bases short, with 16 bases between. CDR3 protein: CASSPERLADYQPQHF. The DNA for the CDR3 is TGTGCCAGCTCACCAGAGCGTTTGGCAGACTATCAGCCCCAGCATTTT.